This TCR beta chain is from a study of blood T cell repertoires in COVID-19. About the study: The samples span acute and convalescent COVID-19 from the United States, Italy and Spain. Sample material is recorded as cDNA or gDNA derived from T cells, B-cell-depleted T cells, or PBMCs.

Enrolled during active infection, Seattle patients were then followed longitudinally. Germline V gene lookup returns CDR1 MNHEY and CDR2 SMNVEV (reference sequence). This CDR3 region has 17 residues. The junction had 9 bases not matched to a gene; V was cut back by 10 bases and J by 3 bases. Under the authors' procedure: Amplification from reference gene primers served as the basis for estimated nucleated cell counts. Profiled with immunoSEQ multiplex PCR; TCRdb holds only in-frame clones, not every one. V, J and clone size are those of that table, while D and trimming were read from the DNA. Among 200,000 to 250,000 clones, 75% to 85% were seen once, and the ten largest hold roughly 5.1%.

This sequence originates from a woman in her 70s with COVID-19, enrolled during active disease. The chain employs TRBV27 and TRBJ2-2; 15 bases fit TRBD2. The specimen was peripheral blood. CDR3 DNA sequence: TGTGCCACCCCGCCCCGGACTAGCGGGAGGGACACCGGGGAGCTGTTTTTT. It translates to CATPPRTSGRDTGELFF.